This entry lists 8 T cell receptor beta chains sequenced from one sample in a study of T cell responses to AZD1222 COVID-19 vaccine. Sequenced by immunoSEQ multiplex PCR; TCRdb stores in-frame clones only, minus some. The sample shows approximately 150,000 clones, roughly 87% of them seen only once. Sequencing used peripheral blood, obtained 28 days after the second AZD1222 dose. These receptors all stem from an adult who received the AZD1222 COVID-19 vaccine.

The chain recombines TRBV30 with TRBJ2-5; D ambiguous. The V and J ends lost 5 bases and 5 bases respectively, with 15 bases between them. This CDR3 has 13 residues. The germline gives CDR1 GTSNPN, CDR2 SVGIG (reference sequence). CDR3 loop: CAWSRALRETQYF. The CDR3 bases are TGTGCCTGGTCCCGGGCCCTCCGGGAGACCCAGTACTTC.

The CDR3 DNA sequence: TGCAGCGCGGGACTAGCAGACTACAATGAGCAGTTCTTC. Its protein product is CSAGLADYNEQFF. V usage is TRBV29-1 and J usage is TRBJ2-1; 9 bases are a match to TRBD2. Germline V gives CDR1 SQVTM, CDR2 ANQGSEA. J lost 3 bases, V lost 7 bases, and 4 bases had no gene match. This CDR3 comprises 13 residues.

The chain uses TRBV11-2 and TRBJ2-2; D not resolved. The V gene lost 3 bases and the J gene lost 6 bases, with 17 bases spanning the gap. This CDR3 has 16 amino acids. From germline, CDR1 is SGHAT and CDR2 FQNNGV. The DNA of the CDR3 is TGTGCCAGCAGCTTCGCGACGTTCTACGAACCCGGGGAGCTGTTTTTT. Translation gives CASSFATFYEPGELFF.

The DNA for the CDR3 is TGTGCCAGCAAGCGGGGGGCAACTAATGAAAAACTGTTTTTT. Translated: CASKRGATNEKLFF. The V and J genes are TRBV27 and TRBJ1-4, with D possibly matching TRBD1 (5 bases). The CDR3 is made up of 14 amino acids. Looked up from germline, CDR1 is MNHEY and CDR2 is SMNVEV (reference sequence). V dropped 7 bases and J dropped 0 bases, with 9 bases sitting between them.

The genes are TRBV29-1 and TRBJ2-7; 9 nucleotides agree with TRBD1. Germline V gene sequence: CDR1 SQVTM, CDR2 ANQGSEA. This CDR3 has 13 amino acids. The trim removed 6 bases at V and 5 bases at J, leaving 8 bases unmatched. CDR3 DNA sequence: TGCAGCGTGTCGGGACAGGGCCTGAACGAGCAGTACTTC. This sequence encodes CSVSGQGLNEQYF.

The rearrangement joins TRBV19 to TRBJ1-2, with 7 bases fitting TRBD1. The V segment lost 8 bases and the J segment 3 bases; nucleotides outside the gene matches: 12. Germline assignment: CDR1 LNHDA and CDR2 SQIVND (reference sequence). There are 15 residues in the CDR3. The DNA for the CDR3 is TGTGCCAGTGCTTTCGTTAGGGGGCGCGACTATGGCTACACCTTC. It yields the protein CASAFVRGRDYGYTF.

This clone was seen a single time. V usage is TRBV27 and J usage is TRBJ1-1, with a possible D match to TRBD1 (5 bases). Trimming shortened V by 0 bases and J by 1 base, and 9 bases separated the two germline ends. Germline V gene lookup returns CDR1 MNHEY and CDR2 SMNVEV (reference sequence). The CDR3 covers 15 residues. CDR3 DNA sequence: TGTGCCAGCAGTTTATCGGGGGTAGGGAACACTGAAGCTTTCTTT. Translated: CASSLSGVGNTEAFF.

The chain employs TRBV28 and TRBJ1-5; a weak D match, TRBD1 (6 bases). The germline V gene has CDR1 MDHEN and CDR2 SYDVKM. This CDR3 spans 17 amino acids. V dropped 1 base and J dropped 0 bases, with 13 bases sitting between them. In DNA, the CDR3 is TGTGCCAGCAGTTTATACTCCAGGGGTTATAGCAATCAGCCCCAGCATTTT. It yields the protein CASSLYSRGYSNQPQHF.